The clone carrying this TCR beta chain has at least ten counts. Its matching antigen is unknown. The CDR3 covers 14 residues. V lost 5 bases to trimming and J lost 7 bases, with 14 bases between them. The time point is: sample taken at primary tumor resection. Unsorted tumor, nontumor lung tissue or cryopreserved PBMC supplied the whole RNA. The sample belongs to a study of spatial heterogeneity in lung cancer. Study findings and constraints: Resection saw ubiquitous expanded tumor TCRs appear in blood more than follow-up did.

From the 5' RACE reads, TCRdb called clonotypes with MiXCR, one entry per CDR3 protein. The repertoire has about 7,900 distinct CDR3 sequences, about 4.2% of them found once; the top ten carry around 29%. The TCR originated in a male donor with early-stage non-small cell lung cancer. This sequence joins TRBV12-3 or TRBV12-4 and TRBJ1-4; D ambiguous. Sequences were derived from PBMCs, sampled at surgery. This chain's CDR3 is CASSLSSVGEKLFF. The CDR3 DNA reads TGTGCCAGCAGTCTTAGTTCAGTGGGTGAAAAACTGTTTTTT.